The next 17 T cell receptor beta chains were all read from a single sample in a study of PD-L1 blockade in urothelial cancer. The repertoire was sequenced with immunoSEQ multiplex PCR; TCRdb's copy has only in-frame clones and lacks some. Of some 110,000 clones in the sample, around 93% are singletons; the top ten hold 3% to 4.5%. Time point meaning: peripheral blood 6 weeks after treatment start. Material: PBMCs, obtained around atezolizumab (anti-PD-L1) treatment. The receptors here all came from a man aged 60-69 years with urothelial cancer.

The CDR3 nucleotides are TGTGCCAGTAGGACAGGTGGGCGGGGGTTCACCGGGGAGCTGTTTTTT. Protein: CASRTGGRGFTGELFF. The chain couples TRBV19 to TRBJ2-2; the D gene is possibly TRBD2 (7 bases). This CDR3 contains 16 residues. V lost 6 bases and J 4 bases, leaving 18 bases between the germline ends. Germline V gene data show CDR1 as LNHDA and CDR2 as SQIVND (reference sequence). Supplemented by reference TRBV19 and TRBJ2-2, the full variable domain reads DGGITQSPKYLFRKEGQNVTLSCEQNLNHDAMYWYRQDPGQGLRLIYYSQIVNDFQKGDIAEGYSVSREKKESFPLTVTSAQKNPTAFYLCASRTGGRGFTGELFFGEGSRLTVL.

The J gene is TRBJ2-7, the V gene TRBV5-3; D uncertain. Being an ORF, TRBV5-3 has a function that is uncertain. The CDR3 is 15 residues long. Trimming took 4 bases from V and 1 from J, leaving 15 bases between them. CDR3 amino acids: CARSAYGDLSYEQYF. In DNA, the CDR3 is TGTGCCAGAAGCGCCTATGGTGATTTGTCCTACGAGCAGTACTTC.

V is TRBV4-1 and J is TRBJ1-2; no clear D. This CDR3 comprises 15 residues. Trimming took off 4 bases at V and 0 bases at J, with 12 bases between the two ends. Germline CDR1 reads MGHRA; CDR2 reads YSYEKL. The CDR3 nucleotides are TGCGCCAGCAGCCCGAGTCCAGGTACTAACTATGGCTACACCTTC. It specifies CASSPSPGTNYGYTF.

V and J are TRBV19 and TRBJ1-5; 7 positions match TRBD1. Germline assignment: CDR1 LNHDA and CDR2 SQIVND (reference sequence). V dropped 3 bases and J dropped 2; count of bases not matched to a gene: 13. CDR3 length equals 18 residues. CDR3 sequence reads: CASSIPHGQVRGNQPQHF. Here the CDR3 DNA reads TGTGCCAGTAGTATCCCCCACGGACAGGTGCGCGGCAATCAGCCCCAGCATTTT.

This chain links TRBV6-5 with TRBJ2-7, with D perhaps TRBD2 (5 bases). V gave up 3 bases and J gave up 3 bases, with 15 bases separating them. The CDR3 contains 15 residues. The germline CDR1 and CDR2 sequences are MNHEY and SVGAGI. CDR3 amino acids: CASSYSGNHNYEQYF. The CDR3, as DNA: TGTGCCAGCAGTTATTCCGGGAACCACAACTACGAGCAGTACTTC.

The rearrangement joins TRBV20-1 to TRBJ1-1, with D hard to call. Trimming cost V 8 bases and J 5 bases, with 12 bases left between them. This CDR3 comprises 11 residues. Germline V CDR1 and CDR2: DFQATT, SNEGSKA (reference sequence). Here the CDR3 DNA reads TGCAGTCCACAACCAAAAACTGAAGCTTTCTTT. Encoded protein: CSPQPKTEAFF.

V is TRBV18 and J is TRBJ2-5; 9 bases align to TRBD2. J gave up 2 bases and V 1 base, and 5 bases lay outside the gene matches. CDR1 is KGHSH, CDR2 LQKENI, per germline. The CDR3 loop spans 16 amino acids. The CDR3 loop reads CASSPQLAGGQETQYF. For the CDR3, the DNA is TGTGCCAGCTCACCACAGCTGGCGGGGGGGCAAGAGACCCAGTACTTC.

This chain joins TRBV18 and TRBJ2-7; D is unclear. This CDR3 has 13 residues. The germline V gene has CDR1 KGHSH and CDR2 LQKENI. V was shortened by 3 bases and J by 3 bases, with 9 bases between the two germline ends. CDR3 in DNA: TGTGCCAGCTCACCTTCCCTAGTCTACGAGCAGTACTTC. This sequence encodes CASSPSLVYEQYF. Variable domain in full (rest from reference TRBV18 and TRBJ2-7): NAGVMQNPRHLVRRRGQEARLRCSPMKGHSHVYWYRQLPEEGLKFMVYLQKENIIDESGMPKERFSAEFPKEGPSILRIQQVVRGDSAAYFCASSPSLVYEQYFGPGTRLTVT.

CDR3 residues: CASSQPRQIQETQYF. DNA of the CDR3: TGTGCCAGCAGCCAACCCAGGCAAATCCAAGAGACCCAGTACTTC. The V call is TRBV2, the J call TRBJ2-5; D gene unclear. Trimming removed 6 bases at V and 1 base at J, with 15 bases between. Looked up from germline, CDR1 is SNHLY and CDR2 is FYNNEI. This CDR3 has 15 amino acids.

The chain combines TRBV7-2 with TRBJ1-1; the D is unclear. This CDR3 comprises 13 residues. V was cut by 3 bases and J by 1 base, with 6 bases left in between. Germline values: CDR1 SGHTA, CDR2 FQGNSA. This CDR3 reads CASSLYRNTEAFF. The CDR3 DNA sequence: TGTGCCAGCAGCTTGTACAGGAACACTGAAGCTTTCTTT.

The chain couples TRBV11-2 to TRBJ2-3; 13 nucleotides agree with TRBD2. The germline gives CDR1 SGHAT, CDR2 FQNNGV. The length of the CDR3 is 15 residues. V was pared by 4 bases and J by 7 bases, with 5 bases of the junction left unmatched. The CDR3 loop is CASSSLAGGPNTQYF. In nucleotides, the CDR3 is TGTGCCAGCAGCTCACTAGCGGGGGGGCCTAATACGCAGTATTTT. The complete variable domain, with remaining parts taken from reference TRBV11-2 and TRBJ2-3, reads EAGVAQSPRYKIIEKRQSVAFWCNPISGHATLYWYQQILGQGPKLLIQFQNNGVVDDSQLPKDRFSAERLKGVDSTLKIQPAKLEDSAVYLCASSSLAGGPNTQYFGPGTRLTVL.

This clone showed up just once. This chain joins TRBV5-4 and TRBJ1-3; no clear D. The CDR3 spans 13 residues. Trimming removed 1 base from V and 3 bases from J, with 5 bases in between. The germline V gene has CDR1 SGHNT and CDR2 YYREEE (reference sequence). CDR3 DNA sequence: TGTGCCAGCAGCTTGCCAGGTGGAAACACCATATATTTT. This encodes CASSLPGGNTIYF.

The J gene is TRBJ2-7, the V gene TRBV10-2; 11 bases line up with TRBD1. The germline V gene has CDR1 WSHSY and CDR2 SAAADI. The V segment lost 4 bases and the J segment 6 bases; nucleotides outside the gene matches: 2. The CDR3 covers 13 residues. The CDR3 DNA is TGCGCCAGCAGTGCCGGGACAGGGGGCGAGCAGTACTTC. This gives the protein CASSAGTGGEQYF.

This clone was seen once. The J gene is TRBJ2-1, the V gene TRBV5-1; perhaps TRBD2 as D (5 bases). The V gene's germline CDR1 is SGHRS and CDR2 YFSETQ. Trimming left V 0 bases short and J 5 bases short, with 9 bases between. The CDR3 runs to 14 residues. The CDR3 DNA follows: TGCGCCAGCAGCTTGGCCCCGGGGAACAATGAGCAGTTCTTC. This encodes CASSLAPGNNEQFF.

This chain connects TRBV10-2 to TRBJ1-6; 7 bases line up with TRBD1. V shed 3 bases and J 10 bases; nucleotides not matched to a gene: 6. CDR1 and CDR2 from the germline V gene are WSHSY and SAAADI. The CDR3 totals 14 residues. The CDR3 loop reads CASSETGARSPLHF. The CDR3 DNA follows: TGCGCCAGCAGTGAAACAGGGGCTCGCTCACCCCTCCACTTT.

This rearrangement joins TRBV7-2 to TRBJ2-7; D not certain. Deletions cut 1 base from V and 0 bases from J, with 10 bases between. This CDR3 spans 15 amino acids. The V gene's germline CDR1 is SGHTA and CDR2 FQGNSA. DNA of the CDR3: TGTGCCAGCAGCTTAGGTGTGGTGAGCTCCTACGAGCAGTACTTC. Protein: CASSLGVVSSYEQYF.

The chain combines TRBV7-3 with TRBJ2-3, with 11 bases lining up with TRBD2. The junction had 2 bases not matched to a gene; V was cut back by 5 bases and J by 1 base. CDR1 is SGHTA, CDR2 FQGTGA, per germline. The CDR3 totals 15 residues. CDR3 in DNA: TGTGCCAGCAGCACACTAGCGGGGGGCACAGATACGCAGTATTTT. Translated, it gives CASSTLAGGTDTQYF.